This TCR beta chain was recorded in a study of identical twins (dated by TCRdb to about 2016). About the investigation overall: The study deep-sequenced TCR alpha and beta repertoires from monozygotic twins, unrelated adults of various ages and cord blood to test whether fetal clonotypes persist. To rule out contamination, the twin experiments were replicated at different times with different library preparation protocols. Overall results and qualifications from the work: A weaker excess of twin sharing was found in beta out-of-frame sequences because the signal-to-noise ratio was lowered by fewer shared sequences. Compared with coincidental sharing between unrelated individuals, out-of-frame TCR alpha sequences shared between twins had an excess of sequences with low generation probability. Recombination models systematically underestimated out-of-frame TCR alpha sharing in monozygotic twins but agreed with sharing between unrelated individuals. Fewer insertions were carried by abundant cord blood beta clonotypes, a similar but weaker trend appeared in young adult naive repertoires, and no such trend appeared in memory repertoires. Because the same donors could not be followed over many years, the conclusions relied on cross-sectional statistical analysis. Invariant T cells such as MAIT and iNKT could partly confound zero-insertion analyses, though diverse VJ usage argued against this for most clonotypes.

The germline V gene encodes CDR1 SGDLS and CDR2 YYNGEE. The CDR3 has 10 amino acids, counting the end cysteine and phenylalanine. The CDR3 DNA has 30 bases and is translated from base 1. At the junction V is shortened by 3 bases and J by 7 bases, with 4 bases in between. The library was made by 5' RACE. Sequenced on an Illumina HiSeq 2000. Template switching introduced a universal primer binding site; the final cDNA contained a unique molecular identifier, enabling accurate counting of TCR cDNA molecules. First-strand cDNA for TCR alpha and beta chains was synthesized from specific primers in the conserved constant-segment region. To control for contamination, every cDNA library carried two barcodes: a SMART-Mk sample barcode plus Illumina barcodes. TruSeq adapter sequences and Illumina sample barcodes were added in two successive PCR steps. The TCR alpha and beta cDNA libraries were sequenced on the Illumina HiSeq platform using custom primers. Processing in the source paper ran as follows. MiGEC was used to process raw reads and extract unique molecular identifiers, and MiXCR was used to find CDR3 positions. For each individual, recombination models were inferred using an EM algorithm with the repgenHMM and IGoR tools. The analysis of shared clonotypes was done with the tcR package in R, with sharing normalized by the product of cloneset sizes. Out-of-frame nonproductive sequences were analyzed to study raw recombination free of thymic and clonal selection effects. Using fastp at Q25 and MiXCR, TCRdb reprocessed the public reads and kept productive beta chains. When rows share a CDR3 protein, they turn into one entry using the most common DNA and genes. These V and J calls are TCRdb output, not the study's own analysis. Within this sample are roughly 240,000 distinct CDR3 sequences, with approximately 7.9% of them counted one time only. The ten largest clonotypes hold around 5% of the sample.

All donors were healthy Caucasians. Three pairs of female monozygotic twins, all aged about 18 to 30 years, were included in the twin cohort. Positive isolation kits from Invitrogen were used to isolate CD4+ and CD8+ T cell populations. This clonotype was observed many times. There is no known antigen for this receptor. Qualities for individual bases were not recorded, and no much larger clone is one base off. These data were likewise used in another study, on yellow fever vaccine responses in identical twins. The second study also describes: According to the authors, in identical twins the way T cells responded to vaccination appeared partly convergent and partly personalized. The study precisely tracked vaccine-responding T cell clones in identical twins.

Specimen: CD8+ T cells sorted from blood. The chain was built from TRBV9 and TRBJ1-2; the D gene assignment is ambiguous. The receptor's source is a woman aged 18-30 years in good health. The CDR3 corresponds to CASSGPGYTF. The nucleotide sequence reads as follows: TGTGCCAGCAGCGGGCCTGGCTACACCTTC.